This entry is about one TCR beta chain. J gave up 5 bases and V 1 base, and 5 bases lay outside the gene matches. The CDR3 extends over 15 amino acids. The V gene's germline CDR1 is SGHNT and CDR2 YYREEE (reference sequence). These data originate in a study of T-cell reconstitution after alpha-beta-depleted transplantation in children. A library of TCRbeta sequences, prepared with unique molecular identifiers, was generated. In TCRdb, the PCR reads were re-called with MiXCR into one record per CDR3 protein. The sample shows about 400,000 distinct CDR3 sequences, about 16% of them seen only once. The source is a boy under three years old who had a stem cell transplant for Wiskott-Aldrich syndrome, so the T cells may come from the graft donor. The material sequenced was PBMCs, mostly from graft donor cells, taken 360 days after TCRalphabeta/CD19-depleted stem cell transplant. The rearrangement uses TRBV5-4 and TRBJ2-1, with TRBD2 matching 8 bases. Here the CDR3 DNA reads TGTGCCAGCAGCTTGTGGCGGGGGGCCAACAATGAGCAGTTCTTC. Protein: CASSLWRGANNEQFF.